This TCR beta chain came from a study of blood T cell repertoires in COVID-19. Across the whole study: Specimens from acute and convalescent COVID-19 originated in the United States, Italy and Spain. The cDNA or gDNA used as material had been derived from T cells, B-cell-depleted T cells, or PBMCs.

This CDR3 region has 16 residues. J was trimmed by 5 bases and V by 5 bases; bases with no gene match: 7. Germline CDR1 MNHEY, CDR2 SVGEGT. The Seattle patients, enrolled during active infection, were followed longitudinally. Authors' processing steps: Using reference gene primer amplification, nucleated cell counts were estimated. Here immunoSEQ multiplex PCR was the method, and the copy in TCRdb shows in-frame clones only, minus some. V and J calls plus clone size are reproduced from that table; the DNA served to infer D and trimming. Among some 350,000 clones listed, about 87% were seen once. Sequencing was carried out using peripheral blood. J is TRBJ2-2 and V is TRBV6-2 or TRBV6-3; TRBD2 aligns across 11 bases. This TCR was sampled from a woman between 50 and 59 years old with COVID-19, enrolled during active disease. This CDR3 is CASSPITSGRTGELFF. For the CDR3, the DNA is TGTGCCAGCAGTCCGATAACTAGCGGGAGAACCGGGGAGCTGTTTTTT.